A selection of T cell receptor beta chains follows, all from one sample in a study of early T cells in non-severe SARS-CoV-2 infection. TCRdb analysed the 5' RACE reads with MiXCR anew, one entry per CDR3 protein. The table shows about 100,000 distinct CDR3 sequences, with approximately 13% occurring only once. The sequenced sample was whole blood. The source of these receptors is an adult who was a healthcare worker with PCR-confirmed SARS-CoV-2 infection or an uninfected control (not recorded which). Both conserved end residues are part of each CDR3. The order of the fields is clone size, D gene, V gene, J gene, CDR3 protein, CDR3 DNA. The D gene is left open where the match is weak. Size tells how often a clone was seen (once, few, many) or the class of an expanded clone, and some rows leave it out.

-,TRBD1,TRBV29-1,TRBJ1-2,CSVDGTGLNGYTF,TGCAGCGTTGATGGGACAGGGTTGAATGGCTACACCTTC
many,-,TRBV7-9,TRBJ2-5,CASSADSQETQYF,TGTGCCAGCAGCGCGGACAGCCAAGAGACCCAGTACTTC
many,-,TRBV6-5,TRBJ1-1,CASSRTRTEAFF,TGTGCCAGCAGTCGGACGAGGACTGAAGCTTTCTTT
-,TRBD1,TRBV18,TRBJ2-3,CASSPGTNRGPTDTQYF,TGTGCCAGCTCACCGGGCACGAACAGGGGGCCGACAGATACGCAGTATTTT
-,TRBD1,TRBV7-8,TRBJ2-1,CASREGTGQDSYNEQFF,TGTGCCAGCAGGGAAGGGACAGGGCAGGACTCCTACAATGAGCAGTTCTTC
-,-,TRBV3-1,TRBJ2-3,CASSQGPRLNRDTQYF,TGTGCCAGCAGCCAAGGCCCCAGACTAAACCGAGATACGCAGTATTTT
-,-,TRBV28,TRBJ2-1,CASSLADTQFF,TGTGCCAGCAGTCTCGCTGATACGCAGTTCTTC
many,TRBD1,TRBV24-1,TRBJ1-1,CATSSGQGDTEAFF,TGTGCCACCAGTTCGGGACAGGGGGACACTGAAGCTTTCTTT
many,-,TRBV6-2/TRBV6-3,TRBJ1-5,CASSYSGRVSNQPQHF,TGTGCCAGCAGTTACTCCGGCAGGGTAAGCAATCAGCCCCAGCATTTT
-,TRBD2,TRBV4-3,TRBJ2-1,CASSQSYGTSGYNEQFF,TGCGCCAGCAGCCAATCCTACGGGACTAGCGGATACAATGAGCAGTTCTTC
few,-,TRBV4-1,TRBJ2-3,CASSPIGSSTDTQYF,TGCGCCAGCAGCCCAATAGGGTCTAGCACAGATACGCAGTATTTT
-,TRBD1,TRBV16,TRBJ1-1,CASSQSRVGQGSEAFF,TGTGCCAGCAGCCAATCTAGAGTCGGACAGGGGAGTGAAGCTTTCTTT
-,-,TRBV28,TRBJ2-2,CASTGRGGELFF,TGTGCCAGCACGGGTAGGGGCGGGGAGCTGTTTTTT
-,-,TRBV5-1,TRBJ2-7,CASSPIRGSYEQYF,TGCGCCAGCAGCCCCATAAGGGGCTCCTACGAGCAGTACTTC
few,-,TRBV12-3/TRBV12-4,TRBJ1-2,CASSTPQGIVYGYTF,TGTGCCAGCAGTACCCCCCAGGGAATCGTCTATGGCTACACCTTC
-,TRBD2,TRBV12-3/TRBV12-4,TRBJ2-7,CATSRTSNSYEQYF,TGTGCCACGAGTCGGACTAGCAATAGCTACGAGCAGTACTTC
many,-,TRBV11-2,TRBJ2-3,CASNWGVHTDTQYF,TGTGCCAGCAACTGGGGGGTCCACACAGATACGCAGTATTTT
few,TRBD1,TRBV7-9,TRBJ1-3,CASSPAAPGQARENTIYF,TGTGCCAGCAGCCCAGCGGCACCGGGACAGGCGAGAGAAAACACCATATATTTT
many,TRBD1,TRBV7-2,TRBJ2-4,CASSHPPGTGAKNIQYF,TGTGCCAGCAGCCATCCCCCCGGGACAGGGGCCAAAAACATTCAGTACTTC
many,TRBD1,TRBV5-1,TRBJ2-7,CASSLFIGTGVIEQYF,TGCGCCAGCAGCTTGTTTATCGGGACAGGGGTTATCGAGCAGTACTTC
-,TRBD1,TRBV6-1,TRBJ2-5,CASSEGQGAQYF,TGTGCCAGCAGTGAGGGACAGGGGGCCCAGTACTTC
-,-,TRBV7-6,TRBJ1-6,CASSLASGTSSPLHF,TGTGCCAGCAGCTTAGCGTCGGGTACGAGTTCACCCCTCCACTTT
many,-,TRBV28,TRBJ2-5,CASSLGGATQETQYF,TGTGCCAGCAGTTTAGGGGGGGCCACGCAAGAGACCCAGTACTTC
few,-,TRBV10-3,TRBJ1-1,CAISSTGNTEAFF,TGTGCCATCAGTTCGACAGGGAACACTGAAGCTTTCTTT
few,-,TRBV11-2,TRBJ2-2,CASSRSTSNAGELFF,TGTGCCAGCAGCCGATCGACAAGTAACGCCGGGGAGCTGTTTTTT
-,-,TRBV6-2/TRBV6-3,TRBJ2-3,CASSSRPADTQYF,TGTGCCAGCAGTTCCCGACCCGCAGATACGCAGTATTTT
-,-,TRBV5-1,TRBJ2-3,CASTQGGSEDTQYF,TGCGCCAGCACCCAGGGGGGATCGGAGGATACGCAGTATTTT
-,-,TRBV25-1,TRBJ2-1,CASSEPGGRSYNEQFF,TGTGCCAGCAGTGAACCGGGGGGCCGGTCCTACAATGAGCAGTTCTTC
-,-,TRBV29-1,TRBJ2-7,CSGRTTGSLRQYF,TGCAGCGGCCGTACAACAGGGTCCCTGAGGCAGTACTTC
many,-,TRBV11-2,TRBJ2-7,CASSSPGETYYEQYF,TGTGCCAGCAGCTCTCCCGGGGAGACATACTACGAGCAGTACTTC
many,-,TRBV9,TRBJ2-7,CASSVERDSYEQYF,TGTGCCAGCAGCGTGGAACGGGACTCCTACGAGCAGTACTTC
once,TRBD1,TRBV27,TRBJ1-2,CASSLGYRGSGYTF,TGTGCCAGCAGTTTAGGTTACAGGGGCTCTGGCTACACCTTC
few,-,TRBV6-2/TRBV6-3,TRBJ2-1,CASSPPRGGGEQFF,TGTGCCAGCAGCCCACCCCGCGGTGGCGGTGAGCAGTTCTTC
few,TRBD2,TRBV7-9,TRBJ2-1,CASSSPDGLAGANEQFF,TGTGCCAGCAGTTCCCCGGATGGACTAGCGGGGGCCAATGAGCAGTTCTTC
few,-,TRBV3-1,TRBJ1-1,CASRHGDTEAFF,TGTGCCAGCAGGCATGGGGACACTGAAGCTTTCTTT
-,TRBD1,TRBV27,TRBJ1-6,CASSSVTGRGNSPLHF,TGTGCCAGCAGTTCCGTGACAGGGAGGGGTAATTCACCCCTCCACTTT
-,-,TRBV5-4,TRBJ2-5,CASSRGQPQETQYF,TGTGCCAGCAGTCGGGGGCAACCCCAAGAGACCCAGTACTTC
many,-,TRBV19,TRBJ1-2,CASSIGGDGYTF,TGTGCCAGTAGTATTGGAGGGGATGGCTACACCTTC
few,TRBD1,TRBV28,TRBJ2-7,CASKGTGGYEQYF,TGTGCCAGCAAAGGGACAGGGGGGTACGAGCAGTACTTC
few,-,TRBV12-3/TRBV12-4,TRBJ1-1,CASTNRVWADTEAFF,TGTGCCAGCACCAACAGGGTTTGGGCGGACACTGAAGCTTTCTTT
few,-,TRBV7-2,TRBJ2-1,CASSPGGFYREQFF,TGTGCCAGCAGCCCGGGGGGCTTCTATAGGGAGCAGTTCTTC
-,-,TRBV20-1,TRBJ1-5,CSARDPLKGQPQHF,TGCAGTGCTAGAGACCCTCTTAAGGGTCAGCCCCAGCATTTT
few,-,TRBV10-2,TRBJ1-5,CASSESDLNQPQHF,TGCGCCAGCAGTGAGTCGGACCTCAATCAGCCCCAGCATTTT
few,TRBD1,TRBV5-1,TRBJ2-6,CASSLVGTGQGANVLTF,TGCGCCAGCAGCTTGGTCGGGACAGGGCAGGGGGCCAACGTCCTGACTTTC
few,-,TRBV21-1,TRBJ2-5,CASRPETQYF,TGTGCCAGCAGGCCCGAGACCCAGTACTTC
many,-,TRBV10-1,TRBJ1-1,CASSDRPNTEAFF,TGCGCCAGCAGTGACAGACCGAACACTGAAGCTTTCTTT
many,TRBD1,TRBV20-1,TRBJ1-1,CSAPEGGTVNTEAFF,TGCAGTGCTCCGGAGGGGGGGACAGTTAACACTGAAGCTTTCTTT
many,TRBD1,TRBV3-1,TRBJ2-7,CASRTGVEQYF,TGTGCCAGCAGGACAGGGGTCGAGCAGTACTTC
-,TRBD1,TRBV28,TRBJ1-5,CASSFVDRGPQPQHF,TGTGCCAGCAGTTTTGTGGACAGGGGCCCTCAGCCCCAGCATTTT
few,-,TRBV27,TRBJ2-7,CASSLSGLTSYEQYF,TGTGCCAGCAGTTTATCGGGACTGACCTCCTACGAGCAGTACTTC
few,TRBD1,TRBV29-1,TRBJ2-2,CSTLGQHTGELFF,TGCAGCACGCTGGGACAGCACACCGGGGAGCTGTTTTTT
-,-,TRBV29-1,TRBJ2-7,CSVIRGYHEQYF,TGCAGCGTTATCCGGGGGTATCACGAGCAGTACTTC
-,-,TRBV5-1,TRBJ2-3,CASSLMVDTQYF,TGCGCCAGCAGCTTGATGGTAGATACGCAGTATTTT
once,-,TRBV5-1,TRBJ1-4,CASSLWGDLNEKLFF,TGCGCCAGCAGCTTGTGGGGAGATCTTAATGAAAAACTGTTTTTT
once,TRBD1,TRBV29-1,TRBJ1-1,CRVNRGMNTEAFF,TGCAGGGTAAACAGGGGGATGAACACTGAAGCTTTCTTT
many,-,TRBV27,TRBJ1-6,CASSSRGGSSYNSPLHF,TGTGCCAGCAGTTCAAGGGGGGGTAGCTCCTATAATTCACCCCTCCACTTT
few,TRBD1,TRBV5-6,TRBJ1-1,CASRPKGGPEAFF,TGTGCCAGCAGACCTAAAGGGGGCCCTGAAGCTTTCTTT
many,TRBD1,TRBV19,TRBJ2-7,CASSRLPGQSYEQYF,TGTGCCAGTAGCCGACTCCCGGGACAGTCCTACGAGCAGTACTTC